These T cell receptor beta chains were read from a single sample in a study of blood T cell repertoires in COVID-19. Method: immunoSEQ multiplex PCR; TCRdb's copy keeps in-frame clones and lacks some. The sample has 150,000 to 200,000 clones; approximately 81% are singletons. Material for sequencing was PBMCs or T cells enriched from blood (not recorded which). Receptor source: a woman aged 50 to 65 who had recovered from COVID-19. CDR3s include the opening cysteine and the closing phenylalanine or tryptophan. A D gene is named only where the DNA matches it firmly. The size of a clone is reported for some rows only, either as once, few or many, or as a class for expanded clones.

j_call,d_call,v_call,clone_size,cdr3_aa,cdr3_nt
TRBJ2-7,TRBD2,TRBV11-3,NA,CASSSEALAGYYEQYF,TGTGCCAGCAGCTCGGAGGCGTTAGCGGGGTATTACGAGCAGTACTTC
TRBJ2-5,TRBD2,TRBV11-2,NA,CASSRGIAGAGETQYF,TGTGCCAGCAGCCGTGGTATAGCGGGGGCGGGGGAGACCCAGTACTTC
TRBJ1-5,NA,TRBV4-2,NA,CASSQEGTRLNQPQHF,TGTGCCAGCAGCCAAGAGGGGACTCGGCTCAATCAGCCCCAGCATTTT
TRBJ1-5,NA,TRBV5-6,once,CASRRGPEVSNQPQHF,TGTGCCAGCAGGAGAGGTCCAGAAGTTAGCAATCAGCCCCAGCATTTT
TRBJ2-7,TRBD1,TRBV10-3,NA,CAIRWDRAPPYEQYF,TGTGCCATCAGATGGGACAGGGCACCCCCCTACGAGCAGTACTTC
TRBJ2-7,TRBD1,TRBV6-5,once,CASSYKGQGMYEQYF,TGTGCCAGCAGTTACAAGGGACAGGGAATGTACGAGCAGTACTTC
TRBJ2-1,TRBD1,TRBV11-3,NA,CASSNRQGANEQFF,TGTGCCAGCAGCAATAGACAGGGGGCGAATGAGCAGTTCTTC
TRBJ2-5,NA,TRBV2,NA,CARAREQETQYF,TGTGCCAGAGCCCGGGAGCAAGAGACCCAGTACTTC
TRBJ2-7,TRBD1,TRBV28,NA,CASSFVGVGTGIYEQYF,TGTGCCAGCAGTTTCGTAGGGGTGGGGACAGGGATCTACGAGCAGTACTTC
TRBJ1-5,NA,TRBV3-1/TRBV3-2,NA,CASSQGRGHQPQHF,TGTGCCAGCAGCCAAGGCAGGGGCCATCAGCCCCAGCATTTT
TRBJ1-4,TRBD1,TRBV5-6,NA,CASSFRGTAEKLFF,TGTGCCAGCAGCTTTCGGGGGACAGCCGAAAAACTGTTTTTT
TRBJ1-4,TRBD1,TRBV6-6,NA,CASSYYTTGIEKLFF,TGTGCCAGCAGTTACTACACGACAGGGATTGAAAAACTGTTTTTT
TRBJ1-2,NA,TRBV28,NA,CASGAGYGYTF,TGTGCCAGCGGGGCAGGCTATGGCTACACCTTC
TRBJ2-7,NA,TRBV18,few,CASSPGLINYYEQYF,TGTGCCAGCTCACCAGGACTCATCAACTATTACGAGCAGTACTTC
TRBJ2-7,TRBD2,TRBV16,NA,CASSPFREAYEQYF,TGTGCCAGCAGCCCGTTTCGGGAGGCCTACGAGCAGTACTTC
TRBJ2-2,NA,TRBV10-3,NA,CAISESIGGKTGELFF,TGTGCCATCAGTGAGTCGATAGGAGGGAAAACCGGGGAGCTGTTTTTT
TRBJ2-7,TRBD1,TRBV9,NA,CASSKHRGSYEQYF,TGTGCCAGCAGCAAACACAGGGGGTCCTACGAGCAGTACTTC
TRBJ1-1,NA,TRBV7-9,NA,CASSLVGRAIRDSEAFF,TGTGCCAGCAGCTTAGTGGGCAGGGCGATTAGAGATTCTGAAGCTTTCTTT
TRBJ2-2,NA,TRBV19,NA,CASSIGGADTGELFF,TGTGCCAGTAGTATCGGAGGGGCTGACACCGGGGAGCTGTTTTTT
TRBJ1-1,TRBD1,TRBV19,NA,CASSSGQGGFMNTEAFF,TGTGCCAGTAGCTCTGGACAGGGAGGGTTTATGAACACTGAAGCTTTCTTT
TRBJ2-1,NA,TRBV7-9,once,CASSPLREWINEQFF,TGTGCCAGCAGCCCCCTTCGGGAGTGGATAAATGAGCAGTTCTTC
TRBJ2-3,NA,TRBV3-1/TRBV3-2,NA,CASSQAQASGTDTQYF,TGTGCCAGCAGCCAAGCCCAGGCATCAGGCACAGATACGCAGTATTTT
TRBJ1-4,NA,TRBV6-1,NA,CASSEARGEKLFF,TGTGCCAGCAGTGAAGCTCGCGGAGAAAAACTGTTTTTT
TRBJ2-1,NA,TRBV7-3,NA,CASSLQGSTEQFF,TGTGCCAGCAGCTTACAGGGGTCGACTGAGCAGTTCTTC
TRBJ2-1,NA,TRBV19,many,CASSIRGSPNEQFF,TGTGCCAGTAGTATTCGTGGCAGTCCCAATGAGCAGTTCTTC
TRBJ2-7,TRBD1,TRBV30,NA,CAWNRWAGQGSSGSDWYEQYF,TGTGCCTGGAACAGATGGGCGGGACAGGGTTCCAGCGGATCCGATTGGTACGAGCAGTACTTC
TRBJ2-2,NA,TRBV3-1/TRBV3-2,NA,CATKPGGLNTGELFF,TGTGCCACCAAACCCGGGGGGCTAAACACCGGGGAGCTGTTTTTT
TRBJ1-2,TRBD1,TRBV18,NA,CASSPTRAGGTYGYTF,TGTGCCAGCTCACCGACCAGGGCAGGGGGCACCTATGGCTACACCTTC
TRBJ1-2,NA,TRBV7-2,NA,CASRSSIPGLYGYTF,TGTGCCAGCAGATCAAGTATCCCAGGACTTTATGGCTACACCTTC
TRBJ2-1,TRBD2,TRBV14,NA,CASSRLAGAYPEQFF,TGTGCCAGCAGCAGGCTAGCGGGAGCTTATCCTGAGCAGTTCTTC
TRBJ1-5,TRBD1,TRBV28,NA,CASSFADRGNQPQHF,TGTGCCAGCAGTTTTGCCGACAGGGGCAATCAGCCCCAGCATTTT
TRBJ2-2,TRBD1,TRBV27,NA,CASRGQGRITGELFF,TGTGCCAGCAGGGGACAGGGAAGGATCACCGGGGAGCTGTTTTTT
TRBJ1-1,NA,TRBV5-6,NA,CASSLEGGTEAFF,TGTGCCAGCAGCTTGGAGGGGGGGACTGAAGCTTTCTTT
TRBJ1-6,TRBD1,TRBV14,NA,CARQDRATSSSYNSPLHF,TGTGCCAGGCAGGACAGGGCCACCTCGAGCTCCTATAATTCACCCCTCCACTTT
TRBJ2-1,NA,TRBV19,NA,CASSRGWPLIYNEQFF,TGTGCCAGTAGTCGGGGTTGGCCGTTAATCTACAATGAGCAGTTCTTC
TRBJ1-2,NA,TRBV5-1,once,CARDGVYGYTF,TGCGCCAGGGACGGGGTCTATGGCTACACCTTC
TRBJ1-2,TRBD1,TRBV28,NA,CASRYPGQDYGYTF,TGTGCCAGCAGGTACCCGGGACAGGACTATGGCTACACCTTC
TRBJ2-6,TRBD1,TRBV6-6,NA,CASSPPGQVSGANVLTF,TGTGCCAGCAGTCCCCCGGGACAGGTCTCTGGGGCCAACGTCCTGACTTTC
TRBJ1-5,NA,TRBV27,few,CASSYGQKNQPQHF,TGTGCCAGCAGTTACGGACAGAAAAATCAGCCCCAGCATTTT
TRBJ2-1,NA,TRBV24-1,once,CATSDSFPSQHGGPYNEQFF,TGTGCCACCAGTGACTCCTTTCCCTCACAGCATGGAGGTCCCTACAATGAGCAGTTCTTC
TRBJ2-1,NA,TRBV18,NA,CASSPRGAPYNEQFF,TGTGCCAGCTCACCCCGGGGGGCACCCTACAATGAGCAGTTCTTC
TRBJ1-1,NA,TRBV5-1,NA,CASSLVAMNTEAFF,TGCGCCAGCAGCTTGGTAGCGATGAACACTGAAGCTTTCTTT
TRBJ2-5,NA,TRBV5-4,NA,CASSSAGQQETQYF,TGTGCCAGCAGCTCCGCCGGACAGCAAGAGACCCAGTACTTC
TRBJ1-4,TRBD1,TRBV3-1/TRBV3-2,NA,CASSPPGTGNEKLFF,TGTGCCAGCAGCCCGCCGGGGACAGGGAACGAAAAACTGTTTTTT
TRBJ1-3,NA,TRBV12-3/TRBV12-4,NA,CASIRDSGNTIYF,TGTGCCAGCATCCGAGACTCTGGAAACACCATATATTTT
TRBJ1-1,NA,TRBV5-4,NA,CASGDRNTEAFF,TGTGCCAGCGGCGACAGGAACACTGAAGCTTTCTTT
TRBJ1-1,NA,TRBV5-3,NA,CARSLLTVEAFF,TGTGCCAGAAGCCTTCTCACGGTGGAAGCTTTCTTT
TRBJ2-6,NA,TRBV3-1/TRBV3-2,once,CASKAGIHSGANVLTF,TGTGCCAGCAAGGCGGGGATTCACTCTGGGGCCAACGTCCTGACTTTC
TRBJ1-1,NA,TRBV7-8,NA,CASSLQGFEAFF,TGTGCCAGCAGCCTACAGGGATTTGAAGCTTTCTTT
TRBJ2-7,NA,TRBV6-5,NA,CASRSSGGSFF,TGTGCCAGCAGGAGCAGCGGAGGGTCCTTCTTC
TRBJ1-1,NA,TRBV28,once,CASSARRAFF,TGTGCCAGCAGTGCGCGCAGGGCTTTCTTT
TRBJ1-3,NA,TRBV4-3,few,CASSQDLVSPRVGNTIYF,TGCGCCAGCAGCCAAGATTTAGTGTCCCCCAGGGTCGGAAACACCATATATTTT
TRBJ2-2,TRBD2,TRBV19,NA,CASSIGAGGNTGELFF,TGTGCCAGTAGTATAGGAGCGGGAGGGAACACCGGGGAGCTGTTTTTT
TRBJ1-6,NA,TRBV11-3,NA,CASSLARQVYSYNSPLHF,TGTGCCAGCAGCTTAGCCCGACAGGTGTACTCCTATAATTCACCCCTCCACTTT
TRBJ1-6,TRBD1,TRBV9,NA,CASSVGTGDLSPLHF,TGTGCCAGCAGCGTCGGGACAGGGGATTTGTCACCCCTCCACTTT
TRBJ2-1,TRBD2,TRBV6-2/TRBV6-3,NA,CASSPGTSGRNEQFF,TGTGCCAGCAGTCCCGGGACTAGCGGGAGGAATGAGCAGTTCTTC
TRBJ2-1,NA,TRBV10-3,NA,CAISKASVNEQFF,TGTGCCATCAGTAAGGCTAGCGTTAATGAGCAGTTCTTC
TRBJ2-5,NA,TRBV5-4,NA,CATRGQLLGETQYF,TGTGCCACCAGAGGACAGCTGCTAGGAGAGACCCAGTACTTC
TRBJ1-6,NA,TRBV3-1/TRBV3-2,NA,CASSLQGSNSPLHF,TGTGCCAGCAGCCTACAGGGATCTAATTCACCCCTCCACTTT
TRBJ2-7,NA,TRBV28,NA,CASSPRTLGIEQYF,TGTGCCAGCAGTCCCCGGACTCTCGGCATCGAGCAGTACTTC